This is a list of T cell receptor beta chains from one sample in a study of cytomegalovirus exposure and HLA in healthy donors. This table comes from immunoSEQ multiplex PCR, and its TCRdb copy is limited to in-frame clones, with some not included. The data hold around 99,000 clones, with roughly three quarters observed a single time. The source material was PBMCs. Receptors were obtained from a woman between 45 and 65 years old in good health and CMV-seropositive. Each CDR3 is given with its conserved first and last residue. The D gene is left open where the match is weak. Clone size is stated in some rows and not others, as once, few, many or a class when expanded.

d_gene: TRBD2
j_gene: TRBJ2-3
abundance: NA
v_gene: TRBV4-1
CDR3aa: CASSPQRGGTDTQYF
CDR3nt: TGCGCCAGCAGCCCCCAGCGGGGGGGCACAGATACGCAGTATTTT

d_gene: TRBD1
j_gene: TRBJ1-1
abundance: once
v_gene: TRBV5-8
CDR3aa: CASSPGGQGRTEAFF
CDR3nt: TGTGCCAGCAGCCCGGGAGGACAGGGGAGGACTGAAGCTTTCTTT

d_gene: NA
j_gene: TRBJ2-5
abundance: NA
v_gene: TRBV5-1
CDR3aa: CASSLGLMLETQYF
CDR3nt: TGCGCCAGCAGCTTGGGTCTTATGTTAGAGACCCAGTACTTC

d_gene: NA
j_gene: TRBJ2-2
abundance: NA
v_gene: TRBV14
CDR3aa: CASSQEAWTGELFF
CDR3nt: TGTGCCAGCAGCCAAGAAGCTTGGACCGGGGAGCTGTTTTTT

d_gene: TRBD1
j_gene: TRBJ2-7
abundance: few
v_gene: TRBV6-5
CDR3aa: CASRIGQGNYEQYF
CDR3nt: TGTGCCAGTAGGATTGGACAGGGAAACTACGAGCAGTACTTC

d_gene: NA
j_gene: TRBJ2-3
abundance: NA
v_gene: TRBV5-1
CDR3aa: CASSLDAGASDTQYF
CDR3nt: TGCGCCAGCAGCTTGGATGCGGGGGCCTCAGATACGCAGTATTTT

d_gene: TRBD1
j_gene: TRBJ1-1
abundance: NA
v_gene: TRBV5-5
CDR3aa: CASSLVTGGEAFF
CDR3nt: TGTGCCAGCAGCTTGGTTACAGGGGGTGAAGCTTTCTTT

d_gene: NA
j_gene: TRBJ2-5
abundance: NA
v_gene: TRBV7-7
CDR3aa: CASSWMGHRVETQYF
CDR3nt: TGTGCTAGCAGCTGGATGGGACACAGGGTCGAGACCCAGTACTTC

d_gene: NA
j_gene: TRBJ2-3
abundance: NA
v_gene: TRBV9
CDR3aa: CASSVRDNTDTQYF
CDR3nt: TGTGCCAGCAGCGTCCGGGACAATACAGATACGCAGTATTTT

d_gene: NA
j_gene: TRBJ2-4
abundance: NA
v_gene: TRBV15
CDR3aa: CATSRDYGRTAKNSQYF
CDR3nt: TGTGCCACCAGCAGAGATTACGGGAGGACAGCCAAAAACAGTCAGTACTTC

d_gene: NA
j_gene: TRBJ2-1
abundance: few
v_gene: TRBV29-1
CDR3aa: CSVGVALYNEQFF
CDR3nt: TGCAGCGTTGGGGTAGCGCTCTACAATGAGCAGTTCTTC